Presented here are 25 T cell receptor beta chains from one specimen sequenced in a study of T cells in Graves' hyperthyroidism and ophthalmopathy. Amplified TCR beta CDR3 regions derived from RNA transcripts. In the first-round RT-PCR of the TCR CDR3, the HTBI primer set was used. TCRdb analysed the multiplex PCR reads with MiXCR anew, one entry per CDR3 protein. The repertoire holds approximately 700,000 distinct CDR3 sequences, with about 16% as singletons. Material: blood. These receptors were collected from a man younger than 35 with Graves' hyperthyroidism.

V and J are TRBV12-3 or TRBV12-4 and TRBJ2-3; 10 bases match TRBD2. The CDR3 extends over 14 amino acids. The V gene end was trimmed by 1 base and the J gene end by 9 bases; junction bases not matched to a gene: 4. CDR3 sequence reads: CASSLVAGGGTQYF. CDR3 sequence (DNA): TGTGCCAGCAGTTTAGTAGCGGGGGGAGGGACGCAGTATTTT.

This clonotype came up a few times. The V gene is TRBV7-8, the J gene TRBJ1-2; perhaps TRBD1 as D (5 bases). The CDR3 totals 18 residues. With 4 bases removed from V and 4 bases from J, the gap between germline ends came to 25 bases. CDR1 is SGHVS, CDR2 FQNEAQ, per germline. The CDR3 region has the DNA TGTGCCAGCAGCTCTCCTTACGGGACGGACCGTTCTAGCTATGGCTACACCTTC. Translating gives CASSSPYGTDRSSYGYTF.

This clonotype was picked up many times. The genes are TRBV12-3 or TRBV12-4 and TRBJ1-5; D uncertain. The CDR3 has 12 residues. Trimming shortened V by 4 bases and J by 5 bases, and 6 bases separated the two germline ends. For the CDR3, the DNA is TGTGCCAGCAGTTACACCTATCAGCCCCAGCATTTT. Protein: CASSYTYQPQHF.

This clonotype came up many times. V and J are TRBV7-2 and TRBJ2-3, with a weak D call TRBD1 (6 bases). The CDR3 length is 16 residues. Germline values: CDR1 SGHTA, CDR2 FQGNSA. V was clipped by 4 bases and J by 2 bases, with 16 bases between them. CDR3 in DNA: TGTGCCAGCAGCTATCGTCGGGACATTAACACAGATACGCAGTATTTT. Encoded protein: CASSYRRDINTDTQYF.

Comments on this clonotype: Since a much larger clone is just one base distant, this may be a read error. The rearrangement joins TRBV5-1 to TRBJ1-4, with D uncertain. The CDR3 consists of 13 residues. The V gene lost 0 bases and the J gene lost 10 bases, with 10 bases spanning the gap. The germline V gene encodes CDR1 SGHRS and CDR2 YFSETQ. CDR3 nucleotide sequence: TGCGCCAGCAGCTTGGAGGACGGTGTAAAACTGTTTTTT. Translated: CASSLEDGVKLFF.

This clonotype was counted ten times or more. V gene TRBV27 combines with J gene TRBJ2-7; the match to TRBD1 covers 7 bases. With 6 bases clipped from V and 6 bases from J, the junction kept 5 bases outside the gene matches. CDR1 and CDR2 (germline): MNHEY, SMNVEV (reference sequence). The length of the CDR3 is 12 residues. The CDR3 region is CASRSHRGEQYF. The CDR3 region has the DNA TGTGCCAGCAGGAGCCACAGGGGCGAGCAGTACTTC.

The chain couples TRBV20-1 to TRBJ1-5; 7 positions match TRBD1. CDR3 length: 15 amino acids. In germline, CDR1 is DFQATT, CDR2 SNEGSKA (reference sequence). J gave up 5 bases and V 2 bases, and 9 bases lay outside the gene matches. CDR3 loop: CSARKTGFRDQPQHF. CDR3 nucleotide sequence: TGCAGTGCTAGAAAGACAGGGTTTCGGGATCAGCCCCAGCATTTT.

The rearrangement joins TRBV20-1 to TRBJ2-1; 12 bases match TRBD2. CDR3 length equals 16 residues. Germline CDR1 DFQATT, CDR2 SNEGSKA (reference sequence). The V gene end was trimmed by 0 bases and the J gene end by 7 bases; junction bases not matched to a gene: 7. As DNA, the CDR3 is TGCAGTGCTAGAGATTTGGCTAGCGGGGGGGGGAATGAGCAGTTCTTC. Its translation is CSARDLASGGGNEQFF.

The chain combines TRBV12-3 or TRBV12-4 with TRBJ1-3; D unclear. The V end lost 6 bases, the J end lost 0 bases, and 12 bases lay between the germline ends. This CDR3 has 15 residues. CDR3 amino acids: CASSRGSVSGNTIYF. CDR3 in DNA: TGTGCCAGCAGCCGCGGGTCCGTCTCTGGAAACACCATATATTTT.

This clonotype has at least ten counts. This chain joins TRBV7-2 and TRBJ1-2; perhaps TRBD1 as D (5 bases). The CDR3 spans 13 residues. Trimming removed 3 bases from V and 4 bases from J, with 9 bases in between. In germline, CDR1 is SGHTA, CDR2 FQGNSA. CDR3 residues: CASSLGTTYGYTF. The CDR3 DNA reads as TGTGCCAGCAGCTTGGGGACGACCTATGGCTACACCTTC.

This clonotype was counted ten times or more. The chain combines TRBV6-2 or TRBV6-3 with TRBJ2-5; D is ambiguous. CDR3 size: 13 residues. CDR1 and CDR2 (germline): MNHEY, SVGEGT. Trimming pared 0 bases from V and 7 bases from J, leaving 9 bases between. Here the CDR3 DNA reads TGTGCCAGCAGTTACTCTACCGGGTGGACCCAGTACTTC. Protein product: CASSYSTGWTQYF.

Worth noting for this clonotype: Given a much more abundant clone one base away, this may be a read error. The rearrangement joins TRBV11-3 to TRBJ2-4; TRBD2 matches at 10 bases. V shed 7 bases, J shed 5 bases, and the junction held 11 bases outside the gene matches. Looked up from germline, CDR1 is SGHNT and CDR2 is YENEEA. The CDR3 is 16 residues long. CDR3 in amino acids: CASIFPRTSGENIQYF. In DNA, the CDR3 is TGTGCCAGCATCTTCCCCCGGACTAGCGGAGAAAACATTCAGTACTTC.

Written as DNA, the CDR3 is TGTGCCAGCAGGTCCTCGGCAGTCTCCTACGAGCAGTACTTC. Protein product: CASRSSAVSYEQYF. The chain uses TRBV6-5 and TRBJ2-7; unclear D gene. Germline loops: CDR1 MNHEY, CDR2 SVGAGI. The CDR3 spans 14 residues. Trimming shortened V by 6 bases and J by 0 bases, and 12 bases separated the two germline ends.

This clonotype was counted many times. The chain employs TRBV28 and TRBJ1-2; no clear D gene. Germline V CDR1 and CDR2: MDHEN, SYDVKM. V was clipped by 6 bases and J by 2 bases, with 7 bases between them. The CDR3 is 12 residues long. CDR3: CASSPGNYGYTF. For the CDR3, the DNA is TGTGCCAGCAGCCCCGGGAACTATGGCTACACCTTC.

This clonotype came up many times. The chain is built from TRBV3-1 and TRBJ1-2, with D tentatively TRBD1 (5 bases). The CDR3 runs to 14 residues. Germline V gives CDR1 LGHDT, CDR2 YNNKEL (reference sequence). Trimming took 5 bases from V and 6 from J, leaving 16 bases between them. The CDR3 reads CASSIGARRDGYTF. In DNA form, the CDR3 reads TGTGCCAGCAGCATCGGGGCAAGACGGGATGGCTACACCTTC.

This clonotype was recorded at least ten times. The rearrangement uses TRBV7-2 and TRBJ2-7; the D is unclear. The CDR3 extends over 13 amino acids. Trimming cost V 3 bases and J 3 bases, with 9 bases left between them. Germline CDR1 is SGHTA and CDR2 is FQGNSA. The CDR3 region is CASSLDQLYEQYF. DNA of the CDR3: TGTGCCAGCAGCTTGGACCAGCTCTACGAGCAGTACTTC.

This clonotype was observed at least ten times. This rearrangement joins TRBV7-2 to TRBJ2-1, with TRBD2 matching 7 bases. Germline trimming cut 1 base from V and 3 bases from J; bases unmatched to any gene: 6. Looked up from germline, CDR1 is SGHTA and CDR2 is FQGNSA. This CDR3 is built from 16 residues. CDR3 DNA: TGTGCCAGCAGCTTAGGGGCGGGAGCCCACTACAATGAGCAGTTCTTC. Its translation: CASSLGAGAHYNEQFF.

This clonotype came up many times. The CDR3 is CSAARAGDYEQYF. DNA of the CDR3: TGCAGTGCTGCCCGGGCGGGAGACTACGAGCAGTACTTC. The chain is built from TRBV20-1 and TRBJ2-7, with 7 bases that match TRBD2. The trim removed 5 bases at V and 3 bases at J, leaving 7 bases unmatched. Per germline, CDR1 DFQATT and CDR2 SNEGSKA (reference sequence). The CDR3 runs 13 residues.

This clonotype came up a few times. V usage is TRBV9 and J usage is TRBJ2-6; TRBD1 aligns across 9 bases. Per the germline V gene, CDR1 is SGDLS and CDR2 is YYNGEE. The CDR3 runs 19 residues. The V and J ends lost 1 base and 0 bases, in that order; junction bases with no gene match: 8. CDR3 nucleotides: TGTGCCAGCAGCGTAAAGTCGGGACAGGGCGGCTCTGGGGCCAACGTCCTGACTTTC. This translates into CASSVKSGQGGSGANVLTF.

This clonotype was picked up many times. This chain links TRBV27 with TRBJ2-3; tentatively, D is TRBD1 or TRBD2 (10 bases each). This CDR3 has 20 amino acids. Germline CDR1 reads MNHEY; CDR2 reads SMNVEV (reference sequence). V shed 5 bases and J shed 4 bases, with 31 bases lying between them. The CDR3 DNA reads TGTGCCAGCAGTCCCGGACAGGGGGTTTGGCTAGCGGGAGTCGCAGATACGCAGTATTTT. The encoded protein is CASSPGQGVWLAGVADTQYF.

The rearrangement joins TRBV28 to TRBJ1-6; D perhaps matches TRBD1 (6 bases). The V gene lost 4 bases and the J gene lost 5 bases, with 15 bases spanning the gap. The CDR3 sequence is 16 residues long. Germline V gene data show CDR1 as MDHEN and CDR2 as SYDVKM. DNA for the CDR3: TGTGCCAGCAGTTATTCCTCGACAGGACATAATTCACCCCTCCACTTT. Protein: CASSYSSTGHNSPLHF.

This clonotype was seen ten or more times. The rearrangement joins TRBV20-1 to TRBJ2-1, with D uncertain. The CDR3 totals 15 residues. Trimming took 1 base from V and 0 from J, leaving 10 bases between them. Looked up from germline, CDR1 is DFQATT and CDR2 is SNEGSKA (reference sequence). Here the CDR3 DNA reads TGCAGTGCTAGAGGTCAGCGAAGCTCCTACAATGAGCAGTTCTTC. Translation: CSARGQRSSYNEQFF.

This clonotype was recorded many times. The chain joins TRBV7-9 to TRBJ2-5, with D maybe TRBD2 (6 bases). The germline CDR1 and CDR2 sequences are SEHNR and FQNEAQ (reference sequence). V lost 6 bases and J 2 bases, leaving 16 bases between the germline ends. The CDR3 totals 15 residues. DNA for the CDR3: TGTGCCAGCAGTCCCCTCAGCGGGCATCAAGAGACCCAGTACTTC. Translation: CASSPLSGHQETQYF.

The table lists this clonotype with many counts. The chain carries TRBV2 and TRBJ2-1; D gene ambiguous. The CDR3 runs to 14 residues. V lost 3 bases and J lost 4, with 10 bases in between. Germline lookup yields CDR1 SNHLY and CDR2 FYNNEI. Here the CDR3 reads CASSEPPVYNEQFF. As DNA, the CDR3 is TGTGCCAGCAGTGAGCCACCCGTTTACAATGAGCAGTTCTTC.

This clonotype turned up a few times. The J gene is TRBJ1-4, the V gene TRBV5-1; 10 bases align to TRBD1. The CDR3 extends over 13 amino acids. The germline V gene has CDR1 SGHRS and CDR2 YFSETQ. The junction had 3 bases not matched to a gene; V was cut back by 5 bases and J by 8 bases. CDR3 residues: CASRRTGGEKLFF. CDR3 coding DNA: TGCGCCAGCAGACGGACAGGGGGGGAAAAACTGTTTTTT.